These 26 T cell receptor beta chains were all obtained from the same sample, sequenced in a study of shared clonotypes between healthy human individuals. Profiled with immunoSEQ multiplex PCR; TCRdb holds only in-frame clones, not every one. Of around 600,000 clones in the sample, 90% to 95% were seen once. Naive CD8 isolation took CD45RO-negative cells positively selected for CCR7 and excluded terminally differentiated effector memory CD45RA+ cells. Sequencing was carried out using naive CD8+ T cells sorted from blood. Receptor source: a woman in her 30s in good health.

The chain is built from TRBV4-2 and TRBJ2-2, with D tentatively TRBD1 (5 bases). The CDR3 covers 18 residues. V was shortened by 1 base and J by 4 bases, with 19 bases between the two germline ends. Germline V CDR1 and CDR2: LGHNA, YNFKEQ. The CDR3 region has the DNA TGTGCCAGCAGCCAAGCCCCAGGGTCGGGCGTCGCCACCGGGGAGCTGTTTTTT. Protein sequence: CASSQAPGSGVATGELFF.

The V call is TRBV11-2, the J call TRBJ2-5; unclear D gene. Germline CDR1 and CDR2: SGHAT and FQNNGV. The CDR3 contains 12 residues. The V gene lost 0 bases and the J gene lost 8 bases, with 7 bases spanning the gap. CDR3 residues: CASSLDPTTQYF. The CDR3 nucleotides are TGTGCCAGCAGCTTAGATCCCACTACCCAGTACTTC. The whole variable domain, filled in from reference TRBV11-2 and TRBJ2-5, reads EAGVAQSPRYKIIEKRQSVAFWCNPISGHATLYWYQQILGQGPKLLIQFQNNGVVDDSQLPKDRFSAERLKGVDSTLKIQPAKLEDSAVYLCASSLDPTTQYFGPGTRLLVL.

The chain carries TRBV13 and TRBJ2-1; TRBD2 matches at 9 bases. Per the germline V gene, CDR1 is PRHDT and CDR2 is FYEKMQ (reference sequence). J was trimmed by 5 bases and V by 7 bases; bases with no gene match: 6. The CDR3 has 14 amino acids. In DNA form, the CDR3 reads TGTGCCAGCACCGGGACTAGCTATCACAATGAGCAGTTCTTC. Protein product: CASTGTSYHNEQFF.

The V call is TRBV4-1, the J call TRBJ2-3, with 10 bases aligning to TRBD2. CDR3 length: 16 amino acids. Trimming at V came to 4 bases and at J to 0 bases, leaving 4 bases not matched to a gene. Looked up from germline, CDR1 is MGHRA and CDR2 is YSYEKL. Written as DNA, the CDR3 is TGCGCCAGCAGCCGCTCGACTAGCGGGAGCACAGATACGCAGTATTTT. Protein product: CASSRSTSGSTDTQYF.

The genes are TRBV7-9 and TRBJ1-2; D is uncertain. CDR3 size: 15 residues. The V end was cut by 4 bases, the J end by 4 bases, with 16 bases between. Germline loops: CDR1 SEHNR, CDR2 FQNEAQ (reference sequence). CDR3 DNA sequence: TGTGCCAGCAGCTCCCCCGGGAGGGCAAGCTATGGCTACACCTTC. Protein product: CASSSPGRASYGYTF.

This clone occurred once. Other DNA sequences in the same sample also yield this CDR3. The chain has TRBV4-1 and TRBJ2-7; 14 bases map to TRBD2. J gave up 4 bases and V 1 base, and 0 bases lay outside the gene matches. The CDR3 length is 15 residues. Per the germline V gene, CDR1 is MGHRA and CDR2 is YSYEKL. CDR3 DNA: TGCGCCAGCAGCCAAGGACTAGCGGGAGGGTACGAGCAGTACTTC. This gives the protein CASSQGLAGGYEQYF.

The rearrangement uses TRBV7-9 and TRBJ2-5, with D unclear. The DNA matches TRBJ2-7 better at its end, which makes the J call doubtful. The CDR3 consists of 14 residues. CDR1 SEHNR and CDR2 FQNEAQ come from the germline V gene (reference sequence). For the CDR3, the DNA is TGTGCCAGCAGCTTGACGGTAGGCCTTTACGAGCAGTACTTC. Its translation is CASSLTVGLYEQYF.

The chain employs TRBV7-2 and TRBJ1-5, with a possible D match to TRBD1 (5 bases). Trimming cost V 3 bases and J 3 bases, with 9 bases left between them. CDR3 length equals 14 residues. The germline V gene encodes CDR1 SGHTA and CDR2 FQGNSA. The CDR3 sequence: CASSFGGYNQPQHF. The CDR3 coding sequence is TGTGCCAGCAGCTTCGGGGGGTACAATCAGCCCCAGCATTTT. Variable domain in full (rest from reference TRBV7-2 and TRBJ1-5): GAGVSQSPSNKVTEKGKDVELRCDPISGHTALYWYRQSLGQGLEFLIYFQGNSAPDKSGLPSDRFSAERTGGSVSTLTIQRTQQEDSAVYLCASSFGGYNQPQHFGDGTRLSIL.

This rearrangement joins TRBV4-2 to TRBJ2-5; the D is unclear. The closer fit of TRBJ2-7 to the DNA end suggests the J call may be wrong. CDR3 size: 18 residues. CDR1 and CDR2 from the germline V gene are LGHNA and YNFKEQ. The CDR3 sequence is CASSQDIVVVNGNYEQYF. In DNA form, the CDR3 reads TGTGCCAGCAGCCAAGACATAGTAGTCGTAAACGGAAACTACGAGCAGTACTTC.

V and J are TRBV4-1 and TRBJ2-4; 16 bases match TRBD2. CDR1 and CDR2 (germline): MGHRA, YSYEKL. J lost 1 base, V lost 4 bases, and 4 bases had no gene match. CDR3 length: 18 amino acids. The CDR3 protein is CASSPGLAGGGAKNIQYF. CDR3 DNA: TGCGCCAGCAGCCCGGGACTAGCGGGAGGGGGGGCCAAAAACATTCAGTACTTC.

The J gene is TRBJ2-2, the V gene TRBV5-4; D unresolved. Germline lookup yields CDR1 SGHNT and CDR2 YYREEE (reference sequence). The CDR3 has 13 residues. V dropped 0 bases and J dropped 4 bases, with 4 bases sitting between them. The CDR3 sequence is CASSLAGTGELFF. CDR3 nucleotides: TGTGCCAGCAGCTTGGCGGGCACCGGGGAGCTGTTTTTT.

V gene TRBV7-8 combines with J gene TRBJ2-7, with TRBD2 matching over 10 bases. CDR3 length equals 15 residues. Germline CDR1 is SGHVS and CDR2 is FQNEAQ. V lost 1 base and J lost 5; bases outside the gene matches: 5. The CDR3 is CASSLGAGGTHEQYF. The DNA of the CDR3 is TGTGCCAGCAGCTTAGGAGCGGGAGGGACCCACGAGCAGTACTTC. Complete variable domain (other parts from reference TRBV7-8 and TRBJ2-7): GAGVSQSPRYKVAKRGQDVALRCDPISGHVSLFWYQQALGQGPEFLTYFQNEAQLDKSGLPSDRFFAERPEGSVSTLKIQRTQQEDSAVYLCASSLGAGGTHEQYFGPGTRLTVT.

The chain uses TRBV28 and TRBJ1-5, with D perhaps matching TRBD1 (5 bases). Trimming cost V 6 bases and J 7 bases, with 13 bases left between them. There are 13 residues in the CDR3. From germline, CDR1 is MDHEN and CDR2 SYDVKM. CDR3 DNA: TGTGCCAGCAGCCTTCGGGGGACGCAGCCCCAGCATTTT. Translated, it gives CASSLRGTQPQHF.

The CDR3 DNA is TGTGCCAGCAGTCCGCGGGGCTGGGAGCTGTTTTTT. Amino acids: CASSPRGWELFF. This chain links TRBV27 with TRBJ2-2, with a weak D call TRBD2 (6 bases). Germline V gene sequence: CDR1 MNHEY, CDR2 SMNVEV (reference sequence). This CDR3 spans 12 amino acids. V lost 5 bases to trimming and J lost 9 bases, with 10 bases between them.

Here the CDR3 reads CASSLGDRGQGTTQPQHF. The CDR3 coding sequence is TGTGCCAGCAGCTTAGGGGACAGGGGGCAAGGAACCACTCAGCCCCAGCATTTT. The chain is built from TRBV7-8 and TRBJ1-5; 12 nucleotides match TRBD1. The CDR3 runs 18 residues. Germline V gene data show CDR1 as SGHVS and CDR2 as FQNEAQ. V lost 1 base and J lost 6; bases outside the gene matches: 10. The complete variable domain, with remaining parts taken from reference TRBV7-8 and TRBJ1-5, reads GAGVSQSPRYKVAKRGQDVALRCDPISGHVSLFWYQQALGQGPEFLTYFQNEAQLDKSGLPSDRFFAERPEGSVSTLKIQRTQQEDSAVYLCASSLGDRGQGTTQPQHFGDGTRLSIL.

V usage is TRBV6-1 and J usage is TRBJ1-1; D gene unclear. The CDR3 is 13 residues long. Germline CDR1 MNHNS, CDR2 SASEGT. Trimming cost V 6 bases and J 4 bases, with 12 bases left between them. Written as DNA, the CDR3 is TGTGCCAGCAGGGATTGGGGTTTCACTGAAGCTTTCTTT. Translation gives CASRDWGFTEAFF.

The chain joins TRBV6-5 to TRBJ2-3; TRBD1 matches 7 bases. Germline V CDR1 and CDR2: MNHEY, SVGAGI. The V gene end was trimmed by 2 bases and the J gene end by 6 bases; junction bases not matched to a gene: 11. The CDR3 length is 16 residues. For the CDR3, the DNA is TGTGCCAGCAGTTACACGCGAAGGGGGCCGGGGGATACGCAGTATTTT. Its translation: CASSYTRRGPGDTQYF.

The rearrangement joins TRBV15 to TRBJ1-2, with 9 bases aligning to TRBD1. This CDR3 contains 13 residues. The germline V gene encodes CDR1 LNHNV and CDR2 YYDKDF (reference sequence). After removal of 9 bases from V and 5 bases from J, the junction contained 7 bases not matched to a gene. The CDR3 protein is CATSDRGGYGYTF. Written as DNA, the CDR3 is TGTGCCACTTCGGACAGGGGCGGGTATGGCTACACCTTC.

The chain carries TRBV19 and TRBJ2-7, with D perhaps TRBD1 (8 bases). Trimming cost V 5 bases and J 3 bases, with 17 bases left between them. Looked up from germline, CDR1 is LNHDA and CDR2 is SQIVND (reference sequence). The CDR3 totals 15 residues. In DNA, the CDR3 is TGTGCCAGTAGTTTCGGACAGGGACTATTCTACGAGCAGTACTTC. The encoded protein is CASSFGQGLFYEQYF.

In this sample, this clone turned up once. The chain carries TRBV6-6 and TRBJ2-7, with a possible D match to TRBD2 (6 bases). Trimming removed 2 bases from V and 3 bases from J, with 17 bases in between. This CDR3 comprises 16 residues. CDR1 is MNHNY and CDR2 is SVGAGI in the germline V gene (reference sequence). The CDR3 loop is CASSYTGAGGIYEQYF. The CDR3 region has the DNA TGTGCCAGCAGTTACACAGGAGCGGGTGGGATCTACGAGCAGTACTTC.

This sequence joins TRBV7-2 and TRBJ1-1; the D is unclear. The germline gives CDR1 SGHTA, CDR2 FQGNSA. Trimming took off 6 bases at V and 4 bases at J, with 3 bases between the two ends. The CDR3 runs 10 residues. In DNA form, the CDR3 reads TGTGCCAGCAGGGGCACTGAAGCTTTCTTT. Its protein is CASRGTEAFF.

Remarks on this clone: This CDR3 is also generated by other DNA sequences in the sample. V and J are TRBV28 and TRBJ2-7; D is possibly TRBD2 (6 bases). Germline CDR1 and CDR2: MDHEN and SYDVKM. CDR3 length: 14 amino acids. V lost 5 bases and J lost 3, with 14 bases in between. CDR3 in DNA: TGTGCCAGCAGTCTTAGCGGAAGTAACTACGAGCAGTACTTC. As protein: CASSLSGSNYEQYF.

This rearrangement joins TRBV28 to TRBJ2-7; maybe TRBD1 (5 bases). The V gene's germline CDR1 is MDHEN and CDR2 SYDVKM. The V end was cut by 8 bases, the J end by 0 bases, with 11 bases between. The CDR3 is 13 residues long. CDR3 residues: CASHDRISYEQYF. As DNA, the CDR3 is TGTGCCAGCCACGACAGAATCTCCTACGAGCAGTACTTC.

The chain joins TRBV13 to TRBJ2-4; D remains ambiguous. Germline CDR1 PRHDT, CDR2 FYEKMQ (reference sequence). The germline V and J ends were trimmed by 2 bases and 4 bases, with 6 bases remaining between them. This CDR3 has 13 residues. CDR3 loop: CASSLQGKNIQYF. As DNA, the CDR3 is TGTGCCAGCAGCTTACAAGGAAAAAACATTCAGTACTTC.

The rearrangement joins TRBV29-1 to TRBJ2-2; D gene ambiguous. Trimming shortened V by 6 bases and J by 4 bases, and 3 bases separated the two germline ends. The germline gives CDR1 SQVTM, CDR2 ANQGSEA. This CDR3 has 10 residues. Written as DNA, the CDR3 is TGCAGCGTCTTCACCGGGGAGCTGTTTTTT. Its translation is CSVFTGELFF.

The CDR3 coding sequence is TGTGCCAGCAGCTTAGTTACTAGCGGGAGGAACGAGCAGTACTTC. Protein product: CASSLVTSGRNEQYF. This chain uses TRBV7-9 with TRBJ2-5, with 12 positions matching TRBD2. The J call may be incorrect, as the DNA end agrees better with TRBJ2-7. Germline CDR1 is SEHNR and CDR2 is FQNEAQ (reference sequence). This CDR3 has 15 residues.